The 24 T cell receptor beta chains below were found in one sample sequenced in a study of T cells in Graves' hyperthyroidism and ophthalmopathy. Amplification of TCR beta CDR3 regions used RNA as the template. The TCR CDR3 was amplified in a first-round RT-PCR using the HTBI primer set. Via MiXCR, TCRdb re-called the multiplex PCR reads, giving one row per CDR3 protein. The profile covers roughly 290,000 distinct CDR3 sequences, with about 15% appearing a single time and about 51% taken by the ten largest. The sample was blood. The source is an older woman with Graves' ophthalmopathy.

As regards this clonotype: A read error is possible here, since a much larger clone lies one base away. The conserved final phenylalanine or tryptophan is absent from the CDR3, which likely points to a read error. V and J are TRBV6-1 and TRBJ1-1, with D tentatively TRBD1 (5 bases). CDR1 and CDR2 (germline): MNHNS, SASEGT. Trimming shortened V by 5 bases and J by 3 bases, and 13 bases separated the two germline ends. The CDR3 runs to 14 residues. The chain's CDR3 is CASSLQDLDTEAFL. The CDR3, as DNA: TGTGCCAGCAGTCTACAGGACCTGGACACTGAAGCTTTCCTT.

The V gene is TRBV14, the J gene TRBJ2-7; tentative D call: TRBD1 (6 bases). V gave up 3 bases and J gave up 1 base, with 10 bases separating them. Germline V gives CDR1 SGHDN, CDR2 FVKESK. This CDR3 has 14 residues. The CDR3 DNA is TGTGCCAGCAGCCATTGGGACACATCCTACGAGCAGTACTTC. Protein sequence: CASSHWDTSYEQYF.

This clonotype was detected many times. The chain uses TRBV5-1 and TRBJ2-7; 8 bases agree with TRBD2. This CDR3 region has 16 residues. V lost 3 bases and J lost 0; bases outside the gene matches: 8. The germline V gene has CDR1 SGHRS and CDR2 YFSETQ. CDR3 bases: TGCGCCAGCAGCTGGGGAGCGGGGGTGAGCTCCTACGAGCAGTACTTC. Residues: CASSWGAGVSSYEQYF.

This clonotype was counted between two and nine times. The rearrangement links TRBV11-2 to TRBJ2-3; 9 bases are a match to TRBD2. The CDR3 extends over 16 amino acids. Trimming took 2 bases from V and 2 from J; bases not matched to a gene: 5. Germline assignment: CDR1 SGHAT and CDR2 FQNNGV. The CDR3 DNA sequence: TGTGCCAGCAGCTTACGCGGGGGGGTTAACACAGATACGCAGTATTTT. It is translated as CASSLRGGVNTDTQYF.

The chain joins TRBV18 to TRBJ1-2; D ambiguous. Trimming removed 4 bases at V and 2 bases at J, with 14 bases between. Per germline, CDR1 KGHSH and CDR2 LQKENI. CDR3 length equals 15 residues. The CDR3 sequence is CASSLRTAGNYGYTF. CDR3 bases: TGTGCCAGCTCACTTCGGACGGCCGGGAACTATGGCTACACCTTC. Full variable domain (outside the CDR3, taken from reference TRBV18 and TRBJ1-2): NAGVMQNPRHLVRRRGQEARLRCSPMKGHSHVYWYRQLPEEGLKFMVYLQKENIIDESGMPKERFSAEFPKEGPSILRIQQVVRGDSAAYFCASSLRTAGNYGYTFGSGTRLTVV.

Many counts were recorded for this clonotype. This chain connects TRBV6-1 to TRBJ1-5; perhaps TRBD1 as D (6 bases). This CDR3 is 14 amino acids long. V gave up 2 bases and J gave up 4 bases, with 9 bases separating them. Germline V gene data show CDR1 as MNHNS and CDR2 as SASEGT. CDR3 sequence (DNA): TGTGCCAGCAGTGAAAGGGGGGGGAATCAGCCCCAGCATTTT. Its translation is CASSERGGNQPQHF.

Many counts were recorded for this clonotype. CDR3 coding DNA: TGTGCCAGCAGCTTCCCCCGGACAGGGTGGGAAACTGAAGCTTTCTTT. The encoded protein is CASSFPRTGWETEAFF. The chain employs TRBV7-2 and TRBJ1-1; 8 nucleotides align to TRBD1. V gave up 3 bases and J gave up 5 bases; unmatched junction bases: 11. CDR3 size: 16 residues. Germline loops: CDR1 SGHTA, CDR2 FQGNSA.

At least ten counts were recorded for this clonotype. This chain joins TRBV7-2 and TRBJ1-1, with TRBD1 as a possible D gene (5 bases). V was trimmed by 6 bases and J by 3 bases, leaving 20 bases between them. Germline V gene data show CDR1 as SGHTA and CDR2 as FQGNSA. The length of the CDR3 is 16 residues. The CDR3 here is CASSSYRGVMDTEAFF. CDR3 sequence (DNA): TGTGCCAGCAGTTCTTATCGGGGGGTTATGGACACTGAAGCTTTCTTT.

Written as DNA, the CDR3 is TGTGCCACCAGCAGAGGACCCCCACCCGGATATAGCAATCAGCCCCAGCATTTT. Translation: CATSRGPPPGYSNQPQHF. The rearrangement joins TRBV15 to TRBJ1-5, with D uncertain. This CDR3 region has 18 residues. Trimming removed 1 base from V and 0 bases from J, with 16 bases in between. Germline loops: CDR1 LNHNV, CDR2 YYDKDF (reference sequence).

Worth noting for this clonotype: One junction end disagrees with the germline gene, perhaps due to a read error. This chain links TRBV7-2 with TRBJ2-3; a possible D gene is TRBD2 (6 bases). The CDR3 loop spans 18 amino acids. From germline, CDR1 is SGHTA and CDR2 FQGNSA. In DNA form, the CDR3 reads TGTGTCAGCAGCATGGGCCTCATACTGGCGGGAAAAACAGATACGCAGTATTTT. This encodes CVSSMGLILAGKTDTQYF.

This sequence joins TRBV19 and TRBJ2-2; 9 nucleotides line up with TRBD2. Germline assignment: CDR1 LNHDA and CDR2 SQIVND (reference sequence). The V segment lost 2 bases and the J segment 5 bases; nucleotides outside the gene matches: 6. This CDR3 has 16 residues. The CDR3 coding sequence is TGTGCCAGTAGTATACTCGCGGGAGGGTGGACCGGGGAGCTGTTTTTT. Amino acid sequence: CASSILAGGWTGELFF.

This clonotype showed up just a few times. The gene calls are TRBV5-1 and TRBJ2-1; 11 bases fit TRBD2. The CDR3 length is 14 residues. V dropped 3 bases and J dropped 7; count of bases not matched to a gene: 3. Germline CDR1 is SGHRS and CDR2 is YFSETQ. CDR3 residues: CASSWPSGRNEQFF. As DNA, the CDR3 is TGCGCCAGCAGCTGGCCTAGCGGGAGGAATGAGCAGTTCTTC.

This clonotype was picked up many times. This chain's CDR3 is CSASRDRRAHGYTF. DNA for the CDR3: TGCAGTGCTAGTCGGGACAGGAGGGCACATGGCTACACCTTC. The chain combines TRBV20-1 with TRBJ1-2; TRBD1 aligns across 8 bases. After removal of 3 bases from V and 6 bases from J, the junction contained 9 bases not matched to a gene. CDR1 and CDR2 (germline): DFQATT, SNEGSKA (reference sequence). The CDR3 covers 14 residues.

The rearrangement links TRBV27 to TRBJ2-2; D call uncertain. Germline V lookup: CDR1 MNHEY, CDR2 SMNVEV (reference sequence). The CDR3 is 13 amino acids. Trimming took 2 bases from V and 5 from J, leaving 6 bases between them. The DNA of the CDR3 is TGTGCCAGCAGTTTAGGTAGAACCGGGGAGCTGTTTTTT. Amino acid sequence: CASSLGRTGELFF.

This clonotype has a count of ten or more. V is TRBV6-1 and J is TRBJ2-1; the match to TRBD2 covers 9 bases. Trimming at V came to 5 bases and at J to 5 bases, leaving 4 bases not matched to a gene. This CDR3 comprises 14 residues. Germline V gene sequence: CDR1 MNHNS, CDR2 SASEGT. Written as DNA, the CDR3 is TGTGCCAGCAGTTTAGGACTAGCGAACAATGAGCAGTTCTTC. It is translated as CASSLGLANNEQFF.

This clonotype was counted many times. V usage is TRBV7-8 and J usage is TRBJ2-3; TRBD2 matches at 8 bases. CDR1 is SGHVS, CDR2 FQNEAQ, per germline. V gave up 3 bases and J gave up 6 bases; unmatched junction bases: 5. This CDR3 region has 14 residues. The CDR3 spells CASSLGTGGDTQYF. The CDR3 region has the DNA TGTGCCAGCAGCTTGGGGACGGGAGGGGATACGCAGTATTTT.

This sequence joins TRBV11-2 and TRBJ1-1; 8 bases map to TRBD1. V lost 5 bases and J lost 9; bases outside the gene matches: 5. Looked up from germline, CDR1 is SGHAT and CDR2 is FQNNGV. The CDR3 extends over 12 amino acids. CDR3: CASSPGQVKAFF. The CDR3 DNA reads TGTGCCAGCAGCCCGGGACAGGTAAAAGCTTTCTTT.

This chain links TRBV3-1 with TRBJ1-1; D possibly corresponds to TRBD1 (5 bases). Trimming took 3 bases from V and 5 from J, leaving 7 bases between them. Germline-derived CDR1 and CDR2 are LGHDT and YNNKEL (reference sequence). The CDR3 contains 12 residues. The CDR3 sequence: CASSHRETEAFF. As DNA, the CDR3 is TGTGCCAGCAGCCACAGGGAAACTGAAGCTTTCTTT. Filled out from reference TRBV3-1 and TRBJ1-1, the complete variable domain reads DTAVSQTPKYLVTQMGNDKSIKCEQNLGHDTMYWYKQDSKKFLKIMFSYNNKELIINETVPNRFSPKSPDKAHLNLHINSLELGDSAVYFCASSHRETEAFFGQGTRLTVV.

J is TRBJ1-4 and V is TRBV3-1; no definite D call. Germline V gives CDR1 LGHDT, CDR2 YNNKEL (reference sequence). The CDR3 is 17 amino acids. Trimming left V 1 base short and J 3 bases short, with 15 bases between. CDR3 in DNA: TGTGCCAGCAGCCAAGCCCTGGGGTTCGGGTCTAATGAAAAACTGTTTTTT. Translated: CASSQALGFGSNEKLFF.

The rearrangement uses TRBV19 and TRBJ2-3; TRBD1 matches at 9 bases. The CDR3 extends over 16 amino acids. Germline V CDR1 and CDR2: LNHDA, SQIVND (reference sequence). The ends lost 5 bases at V and 4 bases at J; junction bases unmatched: 10. CDR3 coding DNA: TGTGCCAGTAGTGCCCATACGACAGGGGGTCCAGATACGCAGTATTTT. Encoded protein: CASSAHTTGGPDTQYF.

This clonotype was seen repeatedly, ten times or more. The V gene is TRBV6-5, the J gene TRBJ2-7, with D possibly TRBD2 on 6 matching bases. V was clipped by 2 bases and J by 3 bases, with 8 bases between them. The CDR3 is 13 residues long. CDR1 is MNHEY, CDR2 SVGAGI, per germline. The CDR3 here is CASSYTEGYEQYF. DNA of the CDR3: TGTGCCAGCAGTTACACGGAGGGCTACGAGCAGTACTTC.

Regarding this clonotype: This may stem from a read error, because a much larger clone lies one nucleotide away. This rearrangement joins TRBV2 to TRBJ2-5; D remains unclear. V was shortened by 3 bases and J by 6 bases, with 2 bases between the two germline ends. CDR1 SNHLY and CDR2 FYNNEI come from the germline V gene. This CDR3 is built from 10 residues. The CDR3 region has the DNA TGTGCCAGCAGTGAGAAGACCCAGTACTTC. The encoded protein is CASSEKTQYF.

The chain couples TRBV15 to TRBJ2-1, with 8 bases identical to TRBD2. The CDR3 totals 14 residues. Per germline, CDR1 LNHNV and CDR2 YYDKDF (reference sequence). J was trimmed by 9 bases and V by 5 bases; bases with no gene match: 9. CDR3 DNA: TGTGCCACCAGCTCCGGGACTAGTTTCGGTGAGCAGTTCTTC. It encodes CATSSGTSFGEQFF.

This clonotype was counted many times. The chain is built from TRBV20-1 and TRBJ2-1; the D gene is possibly TRBD1 (5 bases). Germline lookup yields CDR1 DFQATT and CDR2 SNEGSKA (reference sequence). The CDR3 extends over 12 amino acids. V was clipped by 4 bases and J by 9 bases, with 13 bases between them. The CDR3 sequence: CSAIQGTGEQFF. The CDR3 DNA is TGCAGTGCTATCCAGGGTACTGGTGAGCAGTTCTTC.